A single sample gave rise to the 3 T cell receptor beta chains below, sequenced in a study of early T cells in non-severe SARS-CoV-2 infection. One entry per CDR3 protein, called by TCRdb with MiXCR from the 5' RACE reads. The data contain some 28,000 distinct CDR3 sequences, 8.5% to 10% of them seen just once; the ten biggest clones take up around 15%. Material: whole blood. The receptors come from an adult who was a healthcare worker with PCR-confirmed SARS-CoV-2 infection or an uninfected control (not recorded which).

This clonotype has ten or more counts. The chain couples TRBV6-4 to TRBJ1-1; no clear D gene. The CDR3 is 13 amino acids. The germline V gene encodes CDR1 MRHNA and CDR2 SNTAGT. The V end was cut by 2 bases, the J end by 0 bases, with 4 bases between. CDR3 loop: CASSDELNTEAFF. The CDR3 coding sequence is TGTGCCAGCAGTGACGAGCTGAACACTGAAGCTTTCTTT.

This clonotype was recorded many times. The chain carries TRBV5-1 and TRBJ1-1; no clear D gene. Trimming left V 0 bases short and J 4 bases short, with 7 bases between. The CDR3 sequence is 13 residues long. The germline gives CDR1 SGHRS, CDR2 YFSETQ. Here the CDR3 reads CASSLAYATEAFF. As DNA, the CDR3 is TGCGCCAGCAGCTTGGCTTATGCCACTGAAGCTTTCTTT. Filled out from reference TRBV5-1 and TRBJ1-1, the complete variable domain reads KAGVTQTPRYLIKTRGQQVTLSCSPISGHRSVSWYQQTPGQGLQFLFEYFSETQRNKGNFPGRFSGRQFSNSRSEMNVSTLELGDSALYLCASSLAYATEAFFGQGTRLTVV.

Ten or more counts support this clonotype. The chain has TRBV7-3 and TRBJ2-7, with TRBD2 as a possible D gene (6 bases). The germline gives CDR1 SGHTA, CDR2 FQGTGA. This CDR3 is built from 16 residues. V was trimmed by 3 bases and J by 0 bases, leaving 15 bases between them. This CDR3 is CASSLSGGESSYEQYF. For the CDR3, the DNA is TGTGCCAGCAGCTTGTCTGGCGGGGAGAGCTCCTACGAGCAGTACTTC.